One TCR beta chain is described in this entry. Its antigen is as yet unknown. The germline CDR1 and CDR2 sequences are SGHTA and FQGTGA. The CDR3 length is 13 residues. V lost 5 bases, J lost 3 bases, and 10 bases lay in between. The sample originates from a study of cytomegalovirus exposure and HLA in healthy donors. Study-level findings and limits: Cytomegalovirus association was listed for about 180 TCR beta chains.

Profiled with immunoSEQ multiplex PCR; TCRdb holds only in-frame clones, not every one. This sample has 120,000 to 150,000 clones; approximately 91% occur once, and the top ten carry roughly 0.7%. Sequenced: PBMCs. This sequence was found in a man younger than 35 in good health and CMV-seronegative. The chain couples TRBV7-3 to TRBJ1-1; no definite D call. CDR3 amino acids: CASSVAVYTEAFF. Written as DNA, the CDR3 is TGTGCCAGCAGCGTAGCGGTGTACACTGAAGCTTTCTTT.